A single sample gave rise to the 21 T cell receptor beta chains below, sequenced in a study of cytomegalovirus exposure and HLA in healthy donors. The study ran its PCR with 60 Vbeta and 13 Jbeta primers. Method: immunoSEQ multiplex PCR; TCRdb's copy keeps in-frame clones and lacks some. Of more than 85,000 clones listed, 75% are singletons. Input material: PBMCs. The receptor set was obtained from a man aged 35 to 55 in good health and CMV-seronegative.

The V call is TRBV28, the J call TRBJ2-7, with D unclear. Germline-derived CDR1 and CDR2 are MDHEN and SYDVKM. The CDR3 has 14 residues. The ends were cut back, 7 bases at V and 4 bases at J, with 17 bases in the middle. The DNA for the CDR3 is TGTGCCAGCATCTCCCCCCAGGCTACTTACGAGCAGTACTTC. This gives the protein CASISPQATYEQYF.

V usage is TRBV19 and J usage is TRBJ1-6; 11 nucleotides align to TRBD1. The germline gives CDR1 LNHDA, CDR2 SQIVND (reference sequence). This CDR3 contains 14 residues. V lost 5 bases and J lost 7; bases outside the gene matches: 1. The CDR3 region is CASSGTGGNSPLHF. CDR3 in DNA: TGTGCCAGTAGTGGGACAGGGGGGAATTCACCCCTCCACTTT.

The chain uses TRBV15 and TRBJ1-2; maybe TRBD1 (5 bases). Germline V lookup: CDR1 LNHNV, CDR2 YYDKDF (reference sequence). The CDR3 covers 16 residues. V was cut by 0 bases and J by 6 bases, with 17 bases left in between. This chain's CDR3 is CATSRDREVRVNGYTF. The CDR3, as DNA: TGTGCCACCAGCAGAGACAGGGAGGTGCGTGTGAATGGCTACACCTTC.

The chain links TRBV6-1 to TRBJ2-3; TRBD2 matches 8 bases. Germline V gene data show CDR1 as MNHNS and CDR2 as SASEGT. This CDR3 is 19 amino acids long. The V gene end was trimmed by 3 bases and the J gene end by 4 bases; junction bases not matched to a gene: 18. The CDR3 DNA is TGTGCCAGCAGTGAGGTCCACGGGCGGGGGGCCAAAGTAGCAGATACGCAGTATTTT. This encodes CASSEVHGRGAKVADTQYF.

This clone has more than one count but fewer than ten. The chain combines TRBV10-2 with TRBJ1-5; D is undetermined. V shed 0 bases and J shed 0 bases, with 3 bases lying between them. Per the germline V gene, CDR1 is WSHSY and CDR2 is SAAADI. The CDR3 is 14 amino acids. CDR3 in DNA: TGCGCCAGCAGTGAGTCTCATAGCAATCAGCCCCAGCATTTT. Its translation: CASSESHSNQPQHF.

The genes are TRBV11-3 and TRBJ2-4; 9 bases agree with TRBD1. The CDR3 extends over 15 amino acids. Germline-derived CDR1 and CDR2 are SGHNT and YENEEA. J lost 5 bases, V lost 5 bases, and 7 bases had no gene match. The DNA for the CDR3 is TGTGCCAGCAGCCCGGGACAGGGCTGGGAAAACATTCAGTACTTC. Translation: CASSPGQGWENIQYF.

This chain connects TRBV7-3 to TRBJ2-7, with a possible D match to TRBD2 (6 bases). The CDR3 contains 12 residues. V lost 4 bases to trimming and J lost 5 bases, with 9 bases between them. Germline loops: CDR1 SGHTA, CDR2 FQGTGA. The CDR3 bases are TGTGCCAGCAGCTCCACGGGAGACGAGCAGTACTTC. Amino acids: CASSSTGDEQYF.

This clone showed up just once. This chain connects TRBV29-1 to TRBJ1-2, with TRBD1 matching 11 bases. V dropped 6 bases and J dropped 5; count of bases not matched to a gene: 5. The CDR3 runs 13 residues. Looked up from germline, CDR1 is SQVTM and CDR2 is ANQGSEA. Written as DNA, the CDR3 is TGCAGCGTCGCAGGACAGGGGGCATATGGCTACACCTTC. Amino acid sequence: CSVAGQGAYGYTF.

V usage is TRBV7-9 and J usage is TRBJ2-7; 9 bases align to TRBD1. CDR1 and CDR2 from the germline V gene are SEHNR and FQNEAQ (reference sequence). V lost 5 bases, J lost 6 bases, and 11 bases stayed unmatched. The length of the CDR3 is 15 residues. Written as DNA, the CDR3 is TGTGCCAGCAGCCTCACGGGACAGGGAATAAGCGAGCAGTACTTC. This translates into CASSLTGQGISEQYF.

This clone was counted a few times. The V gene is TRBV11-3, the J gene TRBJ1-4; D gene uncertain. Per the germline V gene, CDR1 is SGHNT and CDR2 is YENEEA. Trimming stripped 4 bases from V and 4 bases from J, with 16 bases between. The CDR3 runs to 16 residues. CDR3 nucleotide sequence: TGTGCCAGCAGCTCGATTTATGGAGCAGATAATGAAAAACTGTTTTTT. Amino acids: CASSSIYGADNEKLFF. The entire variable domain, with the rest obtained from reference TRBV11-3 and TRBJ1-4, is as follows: EAGVVQSPRYKIIEKKQPVAFWCNPISGHNTLYWYLQNLGQGPELLIRYENEEAVDDSQLPKDRFSAERLKGVDSTLKIQPAELGDSAVYLCASSSIYGADNEKLFFGSGTQLSVL.

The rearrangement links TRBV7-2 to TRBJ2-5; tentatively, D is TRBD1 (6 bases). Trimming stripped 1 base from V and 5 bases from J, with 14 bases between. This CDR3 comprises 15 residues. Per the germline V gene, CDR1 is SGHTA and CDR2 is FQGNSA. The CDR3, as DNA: TGTGCCAGCAGCTTAGGAGGGGGACGCAGCGAGACCCAGTACTTC. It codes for CASSLGGGRSETQYF.

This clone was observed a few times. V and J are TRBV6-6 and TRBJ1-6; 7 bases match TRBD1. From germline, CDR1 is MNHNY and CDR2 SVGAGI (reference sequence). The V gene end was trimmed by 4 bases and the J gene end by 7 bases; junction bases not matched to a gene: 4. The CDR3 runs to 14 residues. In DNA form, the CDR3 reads TGTGCCAGCAGTTCAACGACAGGGAATTCACCCCTCCACTTT. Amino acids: CASSSTTGNSPLHF.

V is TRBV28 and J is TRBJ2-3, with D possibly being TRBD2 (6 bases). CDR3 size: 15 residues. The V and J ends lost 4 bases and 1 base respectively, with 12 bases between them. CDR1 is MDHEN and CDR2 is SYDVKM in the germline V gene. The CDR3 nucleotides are TGTGCCAGCAGTTCCCGGGGGTTGGGCACAGATACGCAGTATTTT. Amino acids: CASSSRGLGTDTQYF.

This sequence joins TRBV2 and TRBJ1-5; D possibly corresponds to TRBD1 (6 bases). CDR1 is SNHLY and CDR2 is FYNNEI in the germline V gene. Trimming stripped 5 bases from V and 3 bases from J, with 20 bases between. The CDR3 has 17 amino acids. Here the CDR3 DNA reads TGTGCCAGCAGTACCACTACCGGGACACCGAACAATCAGCCCCAGCATTTT. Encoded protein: CASSTTTGTPNNQPQHF.

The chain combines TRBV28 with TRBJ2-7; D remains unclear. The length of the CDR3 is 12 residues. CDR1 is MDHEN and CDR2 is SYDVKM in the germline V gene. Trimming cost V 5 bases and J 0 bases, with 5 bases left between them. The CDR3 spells CASSPSSYEQYF. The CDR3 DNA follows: TGTGCCAGCAGTCCATCCTCCTACGAGCAGTACTTC.

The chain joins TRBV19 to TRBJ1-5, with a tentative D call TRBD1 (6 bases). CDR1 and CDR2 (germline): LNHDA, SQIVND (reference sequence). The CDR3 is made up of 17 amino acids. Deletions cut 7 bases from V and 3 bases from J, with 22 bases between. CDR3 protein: CASKRASGTSVNQPQHF. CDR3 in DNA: TGTGCCAGTAAGAGGGCCTCCGGGACATCGGTCAATCAGCCCCAGCATTTT.

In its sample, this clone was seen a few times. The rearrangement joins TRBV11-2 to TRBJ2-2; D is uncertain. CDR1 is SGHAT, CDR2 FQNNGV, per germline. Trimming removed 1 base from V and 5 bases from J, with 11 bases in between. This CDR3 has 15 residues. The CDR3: CASSLVPRWTGELFF. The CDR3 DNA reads TGTGCCAGCAGCTTAGTCCCCCGGTGGACCGGGGAGCTGTTTTTT.

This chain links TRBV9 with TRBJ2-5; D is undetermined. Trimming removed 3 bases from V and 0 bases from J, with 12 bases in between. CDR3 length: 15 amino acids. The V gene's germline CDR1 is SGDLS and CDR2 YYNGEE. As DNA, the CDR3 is TGTGCCAGCAGCGCACCCACTTCGTACCAAGAGACCCAGTACTTC. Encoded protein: CASSAPTSYQETQYF.

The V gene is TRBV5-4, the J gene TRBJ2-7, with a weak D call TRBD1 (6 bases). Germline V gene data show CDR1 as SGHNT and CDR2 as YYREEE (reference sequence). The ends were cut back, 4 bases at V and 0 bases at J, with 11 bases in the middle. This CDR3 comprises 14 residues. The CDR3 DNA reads TGTGCCAGCAGCCCTGGACAGATCTCCTACGAGCAGTACTTC. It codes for CASSPGQISYEQYF.

The CDR3 loop reads CASSESERGELFF. CDR3 bases: TGCGCCAGCAGTGAGTCAGAGCGCGGGGAGCTGTTTTTT. The V gene is TRBV10-2, the J gene TRBJ2-2; D is unresolved. The CDR3 runs 13 residues. V gave up 0 bases and J gave up 7 bases, with 6 bases separating them. Germline lookup yields CDR1 WSHSY and CDR2 SAAADI.

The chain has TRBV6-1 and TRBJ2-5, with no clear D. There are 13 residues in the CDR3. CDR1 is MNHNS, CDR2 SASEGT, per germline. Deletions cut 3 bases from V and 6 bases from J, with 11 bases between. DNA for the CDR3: TGTGCCAGCAGTGATGTGGTAGCAAAGACCCAGTACTTC. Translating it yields CASSDVVAKTQYF.